This entry is about one T cell receptor (beta chain). No antigen is known for it. Deep-level settings were used for running the assay. Produced via immunoSEQ multiplex PCR; TCRdb's table is partial and in-frame only. The sample consists of around 600,000 clones, 97% of them appearing once. The record originates from a study of shared clonotypes between healthy human individuals. The study's findings and limits: Clonotypes not shared had lower generation probabilities than those common to all four donors. What naive subsets generally showed was a larger estimated richness than memory subsets showed.

The donors, healthy adults who were HIV-negative, had experienced no recent acute infections or vaccinations. Material: naive CD4+ T cells sorted from blood. The subset is: CD45RA+ positively selected. This clonotype originated in a woman aged 30 to 39 in good health.

The CDR3 nucleotides read TGTGCCAGCAGCCATCGCGGGGCTAACAATGAGCAGTTCTTC. Residues: CASSHRGANNEQFF. The chain has TRBV7-2 and TRBJ2-1, with D perhaps matching TRBD2 (6 bases). The V gene lost 5 bases and the J gene lost 5 bases, with 13 bases spanning the gap. The CDR3 extends over 14 amino acids. In germline, CDR1 is SGHTA, CDR2 FQGNSA.